One sample yielded the 5 T cell receptor beta chains listed below, sequenced in a study of T cell changes during pregnancy in multiple sclerosis. Sequencing was performed with immunoSEQ multiplex PCR; in TCRdb, only in-frame clones are kept and a portion is missing. The data hold some 38,000 clones, with 85% to 90% observed a single time. The sample here was CD4+ T cells from peripheral blood mononuclear cells, taken in the second trimester of pregnancy. The receptors originated from a female donor with multiple sclerosis, enrolled in a pregnancy study.

The chain is built from TRBV18 and TRBJ2-7, with a weak D call TRBD1 (5 bases). Trimming left V 7 bases short and J 0 bases short, with 16 bases between. The CDR3 extends over 15 amino acids. Germline loops: CDR1 KGHSH, CDR2 LQKENI. In DNA, the CDR3 is TGTGCCAGCTGCCCACGCCAGGGCAACTCCTACGAGCAGTACTTC. Its translation: CASCPRQGNSYEQYF.

The chain has TRBV2 and TRBJ1-2; unclear D gene. CDR1 is SNHLY, CDR2 FYNNEI, per germline. This CDR3 comprises 12 residues. Trimming stripped 3 bases from V and 4 bases from J, with 6 bases between. The CDR3 is CASSDEIYGYTF. In DNA, the CDR3 is TGTGCCAGCAGTGATGAGATCTATGGCTACACCTTC.

This chain links TRBV7-2 with TRBJ1-5; D uncertain. Trimming stripped 2 bases from V and 4 bases from J, with 6 bases between. Germline V gene sequence: CDR1 SGHTA, CDR2 FQGNSA. This CDR3 has 13 residues. The CDR3 spells CASSLWQNQPQHF. Written as DNA, the CDR3 is TGTGCCAGCAGCTTATGGCAAAATCAGCCCCAGCATTTT.

The chain joins TRBV19 to TRBJ2-1, with TRBD2 identical over 8 bases. This CDR3 is 15 amino acids long. V lost 4 bases and J lost 7; bases outside the gene matches: 9. Per germline, CDR1 LNHDA and CDR2 SQIVND (reference sequence). The CDR3 nucleotides are TGTGCCAGTAGTAATACGGGAGGGCCGTTAAATGAGCAGTTCTTC. Protein sequence: CASSNTGGPLNEQFF.

V and J are TRBV7-9 and TRBJ1-1; no definite D call. CDR1 is SEHNR, CDR2 FQNEAQ, per germline (reference sequence). Trimming took 7 bases from V and 5 from J, leaving 14 bases between them. The CDR3 spans 13 residues. The CDR3 coding sequence is TGTGCCAGCAAGGTACAACGGGATACTGAAGCTTTCTTT. Translating gives CASKVQRDTEAFF.